This T cell receptor (beta chain) is from a study of blood T cells in healthy people across ages. The CDR3 totals 17 residues. Trimming took 4 bases from V and 0 from J, leaving 13 bases between them. Germline CDR1 MDHEN, CDR2 SYDVKM. Alongside a J-beta primer mix, a sample-barcoded 5' primer served in a second PCR lasting about 7 to 12 cycles. Every single cDNA molecule received a tag from a template-switch adaptor with 12 random nucleotides. TCRdb re-analysed the 5' RACE reads in MiXCR, keeping a single row per CDR3 protein. The sample has 800,000 to 1,000,000 distinct CDR3 sequences, roughly 48% seen once.

Material: blood. V usage is TRBV28 and J usage is TRBJ2-6; unclear D gene. The sequence came from a man aged 25-45 years in good health. CDR3 amino acids: CASSSPGAYSGANVLTF. In nucleotides, the CDR3 is TGTGCCAGCAGTTCTCCGGGCGCTTACTCTGGGGCCAACGTCCTGACTTTC.